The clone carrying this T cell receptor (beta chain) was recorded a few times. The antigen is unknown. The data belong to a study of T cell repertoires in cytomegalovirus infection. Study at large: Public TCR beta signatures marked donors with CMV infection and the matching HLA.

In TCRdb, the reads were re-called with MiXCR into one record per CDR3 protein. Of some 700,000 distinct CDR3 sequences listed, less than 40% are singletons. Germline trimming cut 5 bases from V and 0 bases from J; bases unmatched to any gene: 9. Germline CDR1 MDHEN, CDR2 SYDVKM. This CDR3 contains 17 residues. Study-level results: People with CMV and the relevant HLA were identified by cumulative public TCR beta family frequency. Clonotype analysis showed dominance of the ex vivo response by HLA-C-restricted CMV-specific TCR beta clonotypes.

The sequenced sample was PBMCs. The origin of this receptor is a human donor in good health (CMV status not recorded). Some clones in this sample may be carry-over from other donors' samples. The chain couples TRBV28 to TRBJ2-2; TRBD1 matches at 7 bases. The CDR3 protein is CASSEATGLANTGELFF. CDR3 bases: TGTGCCAGCAGTGAAGCGACAGGGCTCGCGAACACCGGGGAGCTGTTTTTT.